This paragraph covers one T cell receptor (beta chain) sequence. These data belong to a study of blood T cell repertoires in COVID-19. Study summary: PBMCs, B-cell-depleted T cells, or T cells provided the cDNA or gDNA that made up the material.

As processed by the authors: Scientists estimated how many nucleated cells there were by amplifying reference gene primers. Sequencing used immunoSEQ multiplex PCR; TCRdb keeps in-frame clones, though not all of them. Clone size and V and J calls were adopted from that table, with D and trimming inferred from the DNA. The sample records fewer than 400,000 clones, approximately 90% being singletons. Cohort 3 recovery required two negative PCRs, clearance, or symptom resolution. The CDR3 length is 13 residues. V shed 0 bases and J shed 2 bases, with 5 bases lying between them. Germline lookup yields CDR1 SGHTA and CDR2 FQGNSA.

The sequence came from a young woman who had recovered from COVID-19. The chain is built from TRBV7-2 and TRBJ2-7; no reliable D call. The sequenced material came from PBMCs or T cells enriched from blood (not recorded which). CDR3 nucleotide sequence: TGTGCCAGCAGCTTAGCTAGTGCCTACGAGCAGTACTTC. It is translated as CASSLASAYEQYF.